These 28 T cell receptor beta chains share one sample of origin, sequenced in a study of shared clonotypes between healthy human individuals. Measured with immunoSEQ multiplex PCR; TCRdb has only the in-frame clones, and not every one. In the table there are approximately 2,300,000 clones, 80% to 95% of which are singletons. The sequencing input was naive CD4+ T cells from PBMCs. Subset of the sample: CD45RA+ positively selected. These receptors were collected from a man between 18 and 35 years old in good health. Some clones in this sample may be carry-over from other donors' samples.

The chain combines TRBV15 with TRBJ2-7; 9 bases align to TRBD1. CDR3 length equals 15 residues. Looked up from germline, CDR1 is LNHNV and CDR2 is YYDKDF (reference sequence). The V gene end was trimmed by 5 bases and the J gene end by 0 bases; junction bases not matched to a gene: 5. CDR3 protein: CATSGRDRDSYEQYF. As DNA, the CDR3 is TGTGCCACCAGCGGCCGGGACAGGGACTCCTACGAGCAGTACTTC.

The chain couples TRBV2 to TRBJ2-7, with no clear D. V lost 9 bases to trimming and J lost 0 bases, with 12 bases between them. Germline V gene data show CDR1 as SNHLY and CDR2 as FYNNEI. CDR3 length equals 13 residues. As DNA, the CDR3 is TGTGCCAGTAAGACGGAGAGCTCCTACGAGCAGTACTTC. It specifies CASKTESSYEQYF.

The chain is built from TRBV28 and TRBJ2-7; D assignment may be TRBD1 or TRBD2 (6 bases each). The CDR3 has 11 residues. Germline CDR1 MDHEN, CDR2 SYDVKM. V was trimmed by 8 bases and J by 4 bases, leaving 9 bases between them. CDR3 bases: TGTGCCAGCGGGGGGCTGTACGAGCAGTACTTC. It translates to CASGGLYEQYF.

V gene TRBV15 combines with J gene TRBJ2-1, with TRBD1 matching 7 bases. Unmatched junction bases numbered 15, after V lost 0 bases and J lost 10 bases. CDR3 length: 17 residues. Germline V lookup: CDR1 LNHNV, CDR2 YYDKDF (reference sequence). CDR3 sequence reads: CATSRDLRGLSRGEQFF. For the CDR3, the DNA is TGTGCCACCAGCAGAGACTTGAGGGGGCTGAGTCGTGGAGAGCAGTTCTTC. Together with reference TRBV15 and TRBJ2-1, the CDR3 gives the full variable domain: DAMVIQNPRYQVTQFGKPVTLSCSQTLNHNVMYWYQQKSSQAPKLLFHYYDKDFNNEADTPDNFQSRRPNTSFCFLDIRSPGLGDTAMYLCATSRDLRGLSRGEQFFGPGTRLTVL.

The rearrangement links TRBV2 to TRBJ1-2, with a possible D match to TRBD1 (5 bases). The V gene's germline CDR1 is SNHLY and CDR2 FYNNEI. The length of the CDR3 is 12 residues. V was cut by 10 bases and J by 1 base, with 10 bases left in between. DNA of the CDR3: TGTGCCACGTCGGGACGTAACTATGGCTACACCTTC. Its protein is CATSGRNYGYTF.

V gene TRBV28 combines with J gene TRBJ1-5; possibly TRBD1 for D (6 bases). The CDR3 is made up of 15 amino acids. The ends were cut back, 4 bases at V and 6 bases at J, with 16 bases in the middle. Germline CDR1 MDHEN, CDR2 SYDVKM. CDR3 sequence (DNA): TGTGCCAGCAGTTACGGGACACAGCAACGTCAGCCCCAGCATTTT. This translates into CASSYGTQQRQPQHF.

The rearrangement links TRBV28 to TRBJ1-2; D perhaps matches TRBD1 (5 bases). V shed 2 bases and J shed 8 bases, with 15 bases lying between them. The CDR3 spans 14 residues. Germline values: CDR1 MDHEN, CDR2 SYDVKM. CDR3 DNA: TGTGCCAGCAGTTTAGGGGGGACCGACCTGGGCTACACCTTC. Protein: CASSLGGTDLGYTF.

The rearrangement joins TRBV4-1 to TRBJ2-7, with 10 nucleotides matching TRBD2. CDR3 length: 16 amino acids. Germline values: CDR1 MGHRA, CDR2 YSYEKL. The J segment lost 2 bases and the V segment lost 1 base, leaving 5 bases of the junction unmatched. DNA for the CDR3: TGCGCCAGCAGCCAAGGAGGACTAGCGGAACCCTACGAGCAGTACTTC. Its protein is CASSQGGLAEPYEQYF.

The chain is built from TRBV5-1 and TRBJ2-5, with TRBD1 matching 9 bases. CDR3 length: 14 amino acids. Looked up from germline, CDR1 is SGHRS and CDR2 is YFSETQ. The V gene end was trimmed by 4 bases and the J gene end by 4 bases; junction bases not matched to a gene: 5. The CDR3, as DNA: TGCGCCAGCAGCGACGGACAGGGGAGAGAGACCCAGTACTTC. Its translation is CASSDGQGRETQYF.

The chain employs TRBV15 and TRBJ2-7, with a tentative D call TRBD2 (5 bases). This CDR3 spans 15 amino acids. The V end lost 3 bases, the J end lost 3 bases, and 15 bases lay between the germline ends. CDR1 and CDR2 (germline): LNHNV, YYDKDF (reference sequence). The CDR3: CATSSEYGLSYEQYF. The CDR3 DNA follows: TGTGCCACCAGCAGTGAGTACGGACTTAGCTACGAGCAGTACTTC.

Remarks on this clone: An end of the junction differs from the germline gene, which may be a read error. The gene calls are TRBV30 and TRBJ2-3; either TRBD1 or TRBD2 may fit D (5 bases each). The CDR3 runs 13 residues. Germline CDR1 GTSNPN, CDR2 SVGIG (reference sequence). CDR3 in amino acids: CARRKGPTDTQYF. DNA for the CDR3: TGTGCCCGGAGAAAGGGACCCACCGATACGCAGTATTTT.

The rearrangement joins TRBV27 to TRBJ1-1; D unclear. The V gene's germline CDR1 is MNHEY and CDR2 SMNVEV (reference sequence). V lost 6 bases and J lost 2, with 13 bases in between. The CDR3 contains 14 residues. The CDR3 sequence is CASSPTRGNTEAFF. The CDR3 nucleotides read TGTGCCAGCAGCCCGACTCGAGGTAACACTGAAGCTTTCTTT.

The chain links TRBV28 to TRBJ1-2; 9 positions agree with TRBD1. V lost 6 bases and J lost 4; bases outside the gene matches: 12. Per germline, CDR1 MDHEN and CDR2 SYDVKM. The CDR3 has 16 residues. This CDR3 is CASSGDTGGGIYGYTF. The CDR3 nucleotides are TGTGCCAGCAGCGGAGATACAGGGGGCGGTATCTATGGCTACACCTTC.

Comment on this clone: The sample carries other DNA sequences with the same CDR3. The gene calls are TRBV18 and TRBJ1-2, with a possible D match to TRBD1 (5 bases). The V end was cut by 3 bases, the J end by 2 bases, with 10 bases between. Per the germline V gene, CDR1 is KGHSH and CDR2 is LQKENI. The CDR3 is made up of 14 amino acids. CDR3: CASSPQGLNYGYTF. The CDR3 DNA sequence: TGTGCCAGCTCACCCCAGGGCCTCAACTATGGCTACACCTTC.

The J gene is TRBJ2-1, the V gene TRBV4-1; 11 bases are shared with TRBD2. The CDR3 has 16 amino acids. The J segment lost 8 bases and the V segment lost 4 bases, leaving 10 bases of the junction unmatched. From germline, CDR1 is MGHRA and CDR2 YSYEKL. The CDR3, as DNA: TGCGCCAGCAGCCTCCCTACTAGCGGGAGATTCTATGAGCAGTTCTTC. Its translation: CASSLPTSGRFYEQFF.

The chain links TRBV7-9 to TRBJ2-1; D is ambiguous. V was clipped by 3 bases and J by 0 bases, with 9 bases between them. The CDR3 runs to 15 residues. Germline loops: CDR1 SEHNR, CDR2 FQNEAQ (reference sequence). The CDR3 sequence is CASSFRSNSYNEQFF. CDR3 sequence (DNA): TGTGCCAGCAGCTTTCGGAGCAACTCCTACAATGAGCAGTTCTTC.

The chain carries TRBV13 and TRBJ1-3; the D is unclear. Trimming shortened V by 5 bases and J by 3 bases, and 14 bases separated the two germline ends. This CDR3 is 15 amino acids long. Germline assignment: CDR1 PRHDT and CDR2 FYEKMQ (reference sequence). The CDR3 is CASSRRGVFGNTIYF. The CDR3 nucleotides read TGTGCCAGCAGCCGCCGGGGTGTGTTTGGAAACACCATATATTTT.

Remarks on this clone: Other DNA sequences from this sample encode an identical CDR3 as well. The chain uses TRBV28 and TRBJ1-4; D not resolved. There are 12 residues in the CDR3. Germline lookup yields CDR1 MDHEN and CDR2 SYDVKM. Trimming left V 5 bases short and J 7 bases short, with 8 bases between. CDR3 DNA: TGTGCCAGCAGTCCACCCGGTGAAAAACTGTTTTTT. Translating it yields CASSPPGEKLFF.

The CDR3 here is CSVRPNTGELFF. CDR3 DNA: TGCAGCGTTCGTCCGAACACCGGGGAGCTGTTTTTT. This chain joins TRBV29-1 and TRBJ2-2; D is undetermined. In germline, CDR1 is SQVTM, CDR2 ANQGSEA. V was clipped by 5 bases and J by 0 bases, with 4 bases between them. The CDR3 is 12 residues long.

The rearrangement links TRBV5-6 to TRBJ1-3; D is uncertain. Looked up from germline, CDR1 is SGHDT and CDR2 is YYEEEE. This CDR3 has 14 residues. V dropped 2 bases and J dropped 2 bases, with 8 bases sitting between them. The CDR3, as DNA: TGTGCCAGCAGCTTTGGGCAGACTGGAAACACCATATATTTT. Translating it yields CASSFGQTGNTIYF.

This chain joins TRBV18 and TRBJ2-3, with TRBD1 matching over 7 bases. The CDR3 has 15 residues. CDR1 is KGHSH, CDR2 LQKENI, per germline. V shed 3 bases and J 0 bases; nucleotides not matched to a gene: 3. CDR3 residues: CASSPSTGSTDTQYF. The CDR3 coding sequence is TGTGCCAGCTCACCGTCGACAGGGAGCACAGATACGCAGTATTTT.

This rearrangement joins TRBV28 to TRBJ1-2; D perhaps matches TRBD1 (5 bases). This CDR3 region has 12 residues. Germline values: CDR1 MDHEN, CDR2 SYDVKM. The V end lost 9 bases, the J end lost 8 bases, and 16 bases lay between the germline ends. CDR3: CASISGIYGYTF. CDR3 DNA sequence: TGTGCCAGTATCTCAGGGATCTACGGCTACACCTTC.

The CDR3 coding sequence is TGTGCCAGCAGCTTGGATGGGCTGGGACGCACAGATACGCAGTATTTT. It is translated as CASSLDGLGRTDTQYF. The chain combines TRBV5-4 with TRBJ2-3; D could derive from TRBD1 or TRBD2 (5 bases each). CDR3 length: 16 amino acids. The V end lost 0 bases, the J end lost 1 base, and 12 bases lay between the germline ends. CDR1 and CDR2 from the germline V gene are SGHNT and YYREEE (reference sequence).

The chain recombines TRBV5-6 with TRBJ1-3; no clear D. Germline V lookup: CDR1 SGHDT, CDR2 YYEEEE. The CDR3 is made up of 15 amino acids. V lost 0 bases to trimming and J lost 0 bases, with 7 bases between them. This chain's CDR3 is CASSLGRSSGNTIYF. In DNA form, the CDR3 reads TGTGCCAGCAGCTTGGGACGGTCCTCTGGAAACACCATATATTTT. Full variable domain (outside the CDR3, taken from reference TRBV5-6 and TRBJ1-3): DAGVTQSPTHLIKTRGQQVTLRCSPKSGHDTVSWYQQALGQGPQFIFQYYEEEERQRGNFPDRFSGHQFPNYSSELNVNALLLGDSALYLCASSLGRSSGNTIYFGEGSWLTVV.

This clone was counted once. The V and J genes are TRBV7-3 and TRBJ2-2; D is ambiguous. The CDR3 has 13 residues. V shed 6 bases and J shed 4 bases, with 9 bases lying between them. Looked up from germline, CDR1 is SGHTA and CDR2 is FQGTGA. The CDR3 nucleotides read TGTGCCAGCAGTTCTCGAACCACCGGGGAGCTGTTTTTT. Protein sequence: CASSSRTTGELFF.

The chain uses TRBV30 and TRBJ1-5; a weak D match, TRBD1 (5 bases). The germline V gene encodes CDR1 GTSNPN and CDR2 SVGIG (reference sequence). The CDR3 contains 13 residues. Deletions cut 5 bases from V and 11 bases from J, with 19 bases between. CDR3: CAWSPGGLVAQHF. The CDR3 nucleotides are TGTGCCTGGTCCCCCGGGGGGTTAGTGGCCCAGCATTTT.

V and J are TRBV18 and TRBJ2-2; D unclear. V was trimmed by 6 bases and J by 5 bases, leaving 16 bases between them. The CDR3 sequence is 15 residues long. Per germline, CDR1 KGHSH and CDR2 LQKENI. CDR3 sequence: CASSPTSFLTGELFF. In DNA form, the CDR3 reads TGTGCCAGCTCCCCAACATCTTTTTTGACCGGGGAGCTGTTTTTT.

The chain has TRBV13 and TRBJ1-1; TRBD1 might be the D (6 bases). The CDR3 spans 17 residues. The germline CDR1 and CDR2 sequences are PRHDT and FYEKMQ (reference sequence). The germline V and J ends were trimmed by 4 bases and 1 base, with 19 bases remaining between them. DNA of the CDR3: TGTGCCAGCAGCTCAACACAGGGTGTTGGGGGGAACACTGAAGCTTTCTTT. Translation gives CASSSTQGVGGNTEAFF. Complete variable domain (other parts from reference TRBV13 and TRBJ1-1): AAGVIQSPRHLIKEKRETATLKCYPIPRHDTVYWYQQGPGQDPQFLISFYEKMQSDKGSIPDRFSAQQFSDYHSELNMSSLELGDSALYFCASSSTQGVGGNTEAFFGQGTRLTVV.